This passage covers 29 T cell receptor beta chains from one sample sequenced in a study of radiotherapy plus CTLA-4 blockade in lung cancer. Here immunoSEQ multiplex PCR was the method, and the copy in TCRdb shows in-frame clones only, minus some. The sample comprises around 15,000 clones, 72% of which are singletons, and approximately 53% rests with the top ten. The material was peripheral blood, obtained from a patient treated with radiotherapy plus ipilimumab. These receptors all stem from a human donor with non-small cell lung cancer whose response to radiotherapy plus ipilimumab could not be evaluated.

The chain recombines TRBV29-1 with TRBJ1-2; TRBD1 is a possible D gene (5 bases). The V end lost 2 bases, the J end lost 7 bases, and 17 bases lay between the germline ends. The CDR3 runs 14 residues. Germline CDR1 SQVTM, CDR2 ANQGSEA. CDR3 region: CSVETRRGAVGYTF. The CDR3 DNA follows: TGCAGCGTTGAAACCCGGAGGGGCGCGGTTGGCTACACCTTC. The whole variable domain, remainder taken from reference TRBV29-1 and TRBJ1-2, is SAVISQKPSRDICQRGTSLTIQCQVDSQVTMMFWYRQQPGQSLTLIATANQGSEATYESGFVIDKFPISRPNLTFSTLTVSNMSPEDSSIYLCSVETRRGAVGYTFGSGTRLTVV.

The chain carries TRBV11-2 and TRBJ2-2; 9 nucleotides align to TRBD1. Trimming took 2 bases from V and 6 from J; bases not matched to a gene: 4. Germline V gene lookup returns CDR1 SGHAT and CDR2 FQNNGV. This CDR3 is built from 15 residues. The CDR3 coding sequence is TGTGCCAGCAGCTTAAACAGGGGGCACGCCGGGGAGCTGTTTTTT. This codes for CASSLNRGHAGELFF.

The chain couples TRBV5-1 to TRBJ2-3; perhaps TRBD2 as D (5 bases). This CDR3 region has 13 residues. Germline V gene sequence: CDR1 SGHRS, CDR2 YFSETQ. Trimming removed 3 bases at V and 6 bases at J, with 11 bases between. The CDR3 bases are TGCGCCAGCAGCTACGGACTCTGGGATACGCAGTATTTT. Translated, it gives CASSYGLWDTQYF. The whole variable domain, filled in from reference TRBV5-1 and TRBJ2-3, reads KAGVTQTPRYLIKTRGQQVTLSCSPISGHRSVSWYQQTPGQGLQFLFEYFSETQRNKGNFPGRFSGRQFSNSRSEMNVSTLELGDSALYLCASSYGLWDTQYFGPGTRLTVL.

The CDR3 DNA reads TGCGCCAGCAGCTTGGGACAGGGGGTCTACGAGCAGTACTTC. Translated, it gives CASSLGQGVYEQYF. The chain recombines TRBV5-1 with TRBJ2-7; 9 bases align to TRBD1. The CDR3 loop spans 14 amino acids. CDR1 is SGHRS, CDR2 YFSETQ, per germline. The ends lost 0 bases at V and 3 bases at J; junction bases unmatched: 1.

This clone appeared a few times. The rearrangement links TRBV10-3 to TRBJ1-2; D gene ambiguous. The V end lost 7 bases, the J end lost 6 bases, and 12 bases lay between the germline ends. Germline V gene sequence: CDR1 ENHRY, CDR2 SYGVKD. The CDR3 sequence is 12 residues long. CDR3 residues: CAITQEANGYTF. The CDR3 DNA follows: TGTGCCATCACGCAGGAGGCTAATGGCTACACCTTC.

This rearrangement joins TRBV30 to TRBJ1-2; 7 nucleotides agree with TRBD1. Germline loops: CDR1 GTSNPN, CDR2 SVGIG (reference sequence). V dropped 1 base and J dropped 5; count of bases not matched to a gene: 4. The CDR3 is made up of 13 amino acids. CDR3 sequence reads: CAWSETGWYGYTF. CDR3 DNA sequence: TGTGCCTGGAGTGAGACAGGGTGGTATGGCTACACCTTC.

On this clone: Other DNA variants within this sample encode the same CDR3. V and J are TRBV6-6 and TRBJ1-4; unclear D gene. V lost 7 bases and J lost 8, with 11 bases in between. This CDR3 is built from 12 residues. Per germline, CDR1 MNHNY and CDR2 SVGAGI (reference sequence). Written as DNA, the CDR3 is TGTGCCAGCACTGTAGCGGACGAAAAACTGTTTTTT. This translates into CASTVADEKLFF.

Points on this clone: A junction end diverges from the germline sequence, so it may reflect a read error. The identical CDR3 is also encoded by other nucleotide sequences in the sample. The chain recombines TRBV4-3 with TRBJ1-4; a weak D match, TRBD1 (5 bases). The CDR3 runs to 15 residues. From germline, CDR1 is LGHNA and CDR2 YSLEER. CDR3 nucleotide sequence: TGCGCCAGCAGTCAAGTAGGATCGGGGGAGGAAAAACTGTTTTTT. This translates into CASSQVGSGEEKLFF.

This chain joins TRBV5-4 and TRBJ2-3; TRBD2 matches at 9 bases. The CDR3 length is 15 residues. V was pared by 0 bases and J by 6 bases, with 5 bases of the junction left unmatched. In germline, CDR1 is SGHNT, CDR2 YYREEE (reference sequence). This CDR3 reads CASSLGRGGLDTQYF. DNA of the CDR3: TGTGCCAGCAGCTTGGGGCGGGGGGGCCTGGATACGCAGTATTTT.

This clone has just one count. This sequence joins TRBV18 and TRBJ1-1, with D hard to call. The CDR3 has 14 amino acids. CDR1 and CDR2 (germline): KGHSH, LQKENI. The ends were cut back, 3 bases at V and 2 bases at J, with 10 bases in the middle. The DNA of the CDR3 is TGTGCCAGCTCACCGCAGGTTATCAACACTGAAGCTTTCTTT. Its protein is CASSPQVINTEAFF.

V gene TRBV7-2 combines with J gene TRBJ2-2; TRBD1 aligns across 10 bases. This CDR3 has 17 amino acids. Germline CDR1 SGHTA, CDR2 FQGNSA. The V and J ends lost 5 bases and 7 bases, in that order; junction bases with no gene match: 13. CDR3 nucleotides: TGTGCCAGCAGCCTGAGGGCCGGACAGGGGGGCGGCGGGGAGCTGTTTTTT. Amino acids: CASSLRAGQGGGGELFF.

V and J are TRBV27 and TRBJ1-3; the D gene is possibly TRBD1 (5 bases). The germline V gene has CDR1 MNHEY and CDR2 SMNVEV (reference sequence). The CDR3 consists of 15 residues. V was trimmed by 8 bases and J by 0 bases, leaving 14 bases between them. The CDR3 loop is CASAPGGSSGNTIYF. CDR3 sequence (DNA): TGTGCCAGCGCCCCGGGGGGGAGCTCTGGAAACACCATATATTTT.

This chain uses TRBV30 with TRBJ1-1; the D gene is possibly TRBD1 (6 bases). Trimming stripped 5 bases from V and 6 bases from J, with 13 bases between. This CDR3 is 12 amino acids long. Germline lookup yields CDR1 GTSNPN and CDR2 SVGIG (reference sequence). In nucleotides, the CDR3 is TGTGCCTGGCAACAGGGAGTGGCTGAAGCTTTCTTT. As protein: CAWQQGVAEAFF.

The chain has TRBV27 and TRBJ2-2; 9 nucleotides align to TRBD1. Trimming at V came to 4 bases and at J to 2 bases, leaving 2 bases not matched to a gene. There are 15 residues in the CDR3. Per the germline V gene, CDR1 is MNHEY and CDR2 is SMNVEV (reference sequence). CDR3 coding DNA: TGTGCCAGCAGTTACAGGGGGCTAAACACCGGGGAGCTGTTTTTT. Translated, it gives CASSYRGLNTGELFF.

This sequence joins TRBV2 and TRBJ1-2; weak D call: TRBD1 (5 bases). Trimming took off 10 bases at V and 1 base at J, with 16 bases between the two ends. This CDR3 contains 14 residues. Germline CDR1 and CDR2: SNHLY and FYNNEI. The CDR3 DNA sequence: TGTGCCACCCGAGTGAGACAGCTTAACTATGGCTACACCTTC. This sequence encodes CATRVRQLNYGYTF.

In DNA form, the CDR3 reads TGTGCCAGCAGCGGAGGACGATCAGACAGGGGTGTGTATGGCTACACCTTC. Its protein is CASSGGRSDRGVYGYTF. The chain has TRBV9 and TRBJ1-2; 8 bases line up with TRBD1. V was clipped by 3 bases and J by 5 bases; unmatched bases: 15. Germline V gene data show CDR1 as SGDLS and CDR2 as YYNGEE. The CDR3 is 17 amino acids.

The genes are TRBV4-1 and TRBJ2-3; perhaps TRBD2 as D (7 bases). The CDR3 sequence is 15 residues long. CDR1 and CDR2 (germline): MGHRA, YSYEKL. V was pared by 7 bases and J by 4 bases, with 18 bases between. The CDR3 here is CASTPRDGGPDTQYF. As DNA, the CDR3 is TGCGCCAGCACCCCTAGGGACGGGGGGCCAGATACGCAGTATTTT.

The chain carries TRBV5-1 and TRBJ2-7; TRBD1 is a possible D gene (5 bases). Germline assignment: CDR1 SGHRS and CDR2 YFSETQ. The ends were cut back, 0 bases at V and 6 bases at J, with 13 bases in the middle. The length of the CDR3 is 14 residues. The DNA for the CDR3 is TGCGCCAGCAGCTTGGACAGGACCCTCGGCGAGCAGTACTTC. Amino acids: CASSLDRTLGEQYF.

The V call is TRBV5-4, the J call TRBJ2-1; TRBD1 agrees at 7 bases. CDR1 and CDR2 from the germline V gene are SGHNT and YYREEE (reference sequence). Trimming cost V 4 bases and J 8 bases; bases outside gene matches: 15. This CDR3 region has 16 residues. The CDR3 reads CASSRKGQGDTDEQFF. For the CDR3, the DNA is TGTGCCAGCAGCCGGAAGGGCCAGGGGGATACCGATGAGCAGTTCTTC.

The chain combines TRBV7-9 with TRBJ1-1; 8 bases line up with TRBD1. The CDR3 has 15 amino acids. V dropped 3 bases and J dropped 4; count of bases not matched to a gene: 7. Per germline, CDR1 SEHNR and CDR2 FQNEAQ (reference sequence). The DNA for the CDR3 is TGTGCCAGCAGCTTCGACAGGGGTTTGGGCACTGAAGCTTTCTTT. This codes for CASSFDRGLGTEAFF.

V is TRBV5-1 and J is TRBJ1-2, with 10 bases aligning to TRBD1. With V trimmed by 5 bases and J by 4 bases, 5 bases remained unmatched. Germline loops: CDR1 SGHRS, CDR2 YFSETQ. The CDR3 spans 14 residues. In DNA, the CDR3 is TGCGCCAGCAGACCCGGACAGGGGGGCTATGGCTACACCTTC. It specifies CASRPGQGGYGYTF.

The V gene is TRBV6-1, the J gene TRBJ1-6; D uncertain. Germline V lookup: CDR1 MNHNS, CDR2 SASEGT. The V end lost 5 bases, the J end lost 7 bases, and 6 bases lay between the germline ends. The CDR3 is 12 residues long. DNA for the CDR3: TGTGCCAGCAGTATGCGCAATTCACCCCTCCACTTT. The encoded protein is CASSMRNSPLHF.

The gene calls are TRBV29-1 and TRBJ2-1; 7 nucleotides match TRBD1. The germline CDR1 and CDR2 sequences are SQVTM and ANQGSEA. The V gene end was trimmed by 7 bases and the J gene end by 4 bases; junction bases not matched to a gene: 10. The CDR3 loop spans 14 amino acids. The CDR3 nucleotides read TGCAGCGGGTTTGACAGGGCTAGTTACAATGAGCAGTTCTTC. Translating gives CSGFDRASYNEQFF.

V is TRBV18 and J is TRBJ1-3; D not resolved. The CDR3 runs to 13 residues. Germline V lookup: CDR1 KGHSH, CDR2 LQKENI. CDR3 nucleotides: TGTGCATCAGGTGGCGACTCTGGAAACACCATATATTTT. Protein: CASGGDSGNTIYF.

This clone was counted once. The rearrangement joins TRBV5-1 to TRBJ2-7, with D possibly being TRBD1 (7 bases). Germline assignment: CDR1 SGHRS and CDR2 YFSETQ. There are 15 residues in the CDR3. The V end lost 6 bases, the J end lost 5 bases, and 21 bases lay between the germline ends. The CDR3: CASTPRGGGNDEQYF. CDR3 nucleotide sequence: TGCGCCAGCACCCCTCGTGGAGGGGGCAACGACGAGCAGTACTTC. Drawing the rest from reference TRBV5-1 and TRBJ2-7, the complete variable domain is KAGVTQTPRYLIKTRGQQVTLSCSPISGHRSVSWYQQTPGQGLQFLFEYFSETQRNKGNFPGRFSGRQFSNSRSEMNVSTLELGDSALYLCASTPRGGGNDEQYFGPGTRLTVT.

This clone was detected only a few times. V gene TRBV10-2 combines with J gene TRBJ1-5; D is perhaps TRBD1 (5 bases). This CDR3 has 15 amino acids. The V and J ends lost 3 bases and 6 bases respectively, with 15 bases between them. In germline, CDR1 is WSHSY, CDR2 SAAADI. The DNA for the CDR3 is TGCGCCAGCAGTGACAGGGCCGGATCGGGTCAGCCCCAGCATTTT. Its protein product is CASSDRAGSGQPQHF.

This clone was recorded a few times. The CDR3 reads CASSEVLREAFF. CDR3 nucleotide sequence: TGTGCCAGCAGTGAAGTTCTGCGTGAAGCTTTCTTT. V usage is TRBV2 and J usage is TRBJ1-1; D call uncertain. The germline gives CDR1 SNHLY, CDR2 FYNNEI. The CDR3 loop spans 12 amino acids. Trimming pared 1 base from V and 7 bases from J, leaving 7 bases between.

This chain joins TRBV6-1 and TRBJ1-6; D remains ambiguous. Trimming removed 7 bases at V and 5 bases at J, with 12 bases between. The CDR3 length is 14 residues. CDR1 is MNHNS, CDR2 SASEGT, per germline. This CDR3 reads CASTRGRDNSPLHF. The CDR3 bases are TGTGCCAGCACTAGAGGCCGGGATAATTCACCCCTCCACTTT.

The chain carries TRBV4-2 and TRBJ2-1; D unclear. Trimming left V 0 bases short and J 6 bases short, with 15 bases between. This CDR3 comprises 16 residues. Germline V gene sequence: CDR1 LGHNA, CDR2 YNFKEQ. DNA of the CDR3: TGTGCCAGCAGCCAAGAATCGGCTAACACGGGCAATGAGCAGTTCTTC. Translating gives CASSQESANTGNEQFF.